Described below is a single T cell receptor beta chain sequence and its context. The trim removed 4 bases at V and 5 bases at J, leaving 11 bases unmatched. This CDR3 comprises 15 residues. From germline, CDR1 is SGHKS and CDR2 YYEKEE (reference sequence). This sample stems from a study of blood T cell repertoires in COVID-19. Sequenced by immunoSEQ multiplex PCR; TCRdb stores in-frame clones only, minus some. The sample lists roughly 88,000 clones, 75% to 95% seen once, with roughly 3.9% in the top ten. The sequenced material came from peripheral blood. The TCR comes from a woman in her 50s in a cohort sampled during active COVID-19. This sequence joins TRBV5-5 and TRBJ2-5, with TRBD2 matching over 7 bases. The CDR3 bases are TGTGCCAGCAGCCCCGGGAGGATAGGCGGGGAGACCCAGTACTTC. This gives the protein CASSPGRIGGETQYF.